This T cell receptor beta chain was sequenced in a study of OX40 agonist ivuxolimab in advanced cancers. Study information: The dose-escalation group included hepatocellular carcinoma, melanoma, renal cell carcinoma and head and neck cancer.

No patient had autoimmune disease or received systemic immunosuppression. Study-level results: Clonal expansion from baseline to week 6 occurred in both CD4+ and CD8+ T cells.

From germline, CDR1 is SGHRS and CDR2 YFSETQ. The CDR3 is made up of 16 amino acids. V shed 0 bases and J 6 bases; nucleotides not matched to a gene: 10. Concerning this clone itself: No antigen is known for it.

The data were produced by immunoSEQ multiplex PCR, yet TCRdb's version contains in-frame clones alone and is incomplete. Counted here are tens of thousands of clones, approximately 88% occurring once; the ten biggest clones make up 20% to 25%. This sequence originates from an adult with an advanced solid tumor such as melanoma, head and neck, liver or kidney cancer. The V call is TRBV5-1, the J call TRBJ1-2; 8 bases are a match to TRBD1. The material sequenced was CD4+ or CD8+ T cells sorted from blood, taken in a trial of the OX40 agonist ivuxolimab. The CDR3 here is CASSLAAGGAPDGYTF. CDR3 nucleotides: TGCGCCAGCAGCTTGGCGGCAGGGGGCGCCCCGGATGGCTACACCTTC.